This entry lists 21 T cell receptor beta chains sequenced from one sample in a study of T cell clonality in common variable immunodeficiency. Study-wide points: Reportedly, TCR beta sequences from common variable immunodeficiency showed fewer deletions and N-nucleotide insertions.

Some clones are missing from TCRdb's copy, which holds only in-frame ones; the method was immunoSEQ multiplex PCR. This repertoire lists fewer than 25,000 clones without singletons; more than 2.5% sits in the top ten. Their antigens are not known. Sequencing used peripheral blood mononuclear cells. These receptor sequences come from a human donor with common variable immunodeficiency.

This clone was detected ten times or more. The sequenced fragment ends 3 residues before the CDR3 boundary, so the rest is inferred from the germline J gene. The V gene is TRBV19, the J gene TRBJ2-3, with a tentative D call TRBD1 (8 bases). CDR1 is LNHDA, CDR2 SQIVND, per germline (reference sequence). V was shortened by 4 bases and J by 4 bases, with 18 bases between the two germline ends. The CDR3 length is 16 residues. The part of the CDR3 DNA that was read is TGTGCCAGTAGTAGTACAGGGGGGGGTCTGGCAGATACG. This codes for CASSSTGGGLADT. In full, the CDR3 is CASSSTGGGLADTQYF. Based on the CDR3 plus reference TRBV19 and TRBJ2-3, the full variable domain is DGGITQSPKYLFRKEGQNVTLSCEQNLNHDAMYWYRQDPGQGLRLIYYSQIVNDFQKGDIAEGYSVSREKKESFPLTVTSAQKNPTAFYLCASSSTGGGLADTQYFGPGTRLTVL.

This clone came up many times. CDR3 sequence: CASSLAGTGGINEQFF. CDR3 bases read: TGTGCCAGCAGCTTGGCCGGGACGGGGGGGATCAATGAG. This chain joins TRBV5-4 and TRBJ2-1; the match to TRBD2 covers 8 bases. The sequence runs out 3 residues before the end of the CDR3; the remainder is reconstructed from the germline J gene. The J segment lost 6 bases and the V segment lost 0 bases, leaving 8 bases of the junction unmatched. Per germline, CDR1 SGHNT and CDR2 YYREEE (reference sequence). The CDR3 has 16 residues.

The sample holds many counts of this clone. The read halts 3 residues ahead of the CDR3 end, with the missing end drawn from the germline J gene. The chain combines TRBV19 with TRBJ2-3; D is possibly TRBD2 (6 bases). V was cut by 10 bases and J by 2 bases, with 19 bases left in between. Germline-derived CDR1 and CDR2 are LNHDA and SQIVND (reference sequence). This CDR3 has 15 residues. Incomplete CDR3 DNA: TGTGCCAACCAGAACCCGGGACTTCTCACAGATACG. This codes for CANQNPGLLTDT. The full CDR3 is CANQNPGLLTDTQYF. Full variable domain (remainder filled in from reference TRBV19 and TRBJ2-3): DGGITQSPKYLFRKEGQNVTLSCEQNLNHDAMYWYRQDPGQGLRLIYYSQIVNDFQKGDIAEGYSVSREKKESFPLTVTSAQKNPTAFYLCANQNPGLLTDTQYFGPGTRLTVL.

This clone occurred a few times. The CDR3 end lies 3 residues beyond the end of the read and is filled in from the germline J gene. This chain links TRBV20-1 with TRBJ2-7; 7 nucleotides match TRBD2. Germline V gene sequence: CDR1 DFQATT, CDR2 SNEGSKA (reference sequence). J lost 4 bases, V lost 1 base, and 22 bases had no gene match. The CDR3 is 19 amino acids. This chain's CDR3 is CSARVAGSGKGSRGYEQYF. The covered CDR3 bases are TGCAGTGCTAGAGTAGCAGGCAGCGGGAAGGGCTCAAGGGGTTACGAG.

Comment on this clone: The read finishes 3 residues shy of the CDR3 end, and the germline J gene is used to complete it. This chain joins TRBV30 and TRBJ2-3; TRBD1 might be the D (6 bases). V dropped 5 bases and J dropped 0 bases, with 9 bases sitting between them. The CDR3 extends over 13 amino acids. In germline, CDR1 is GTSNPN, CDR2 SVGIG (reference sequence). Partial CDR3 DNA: TGTGCCTGGGGACAGCTTAGCACAGATACG. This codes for CAWGQLSTDT. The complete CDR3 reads CAWGQLSTDTQYF.

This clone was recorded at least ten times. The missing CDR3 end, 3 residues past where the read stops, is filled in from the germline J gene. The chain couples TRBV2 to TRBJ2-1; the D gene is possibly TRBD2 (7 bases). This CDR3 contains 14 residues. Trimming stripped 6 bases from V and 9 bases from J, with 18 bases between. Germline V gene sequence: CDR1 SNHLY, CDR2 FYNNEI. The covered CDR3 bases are TGTGCCAGCAGGGACAGAGGACTAGACGGTGAG. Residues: CASRDRGLDGE. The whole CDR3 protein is CASRDRGLDGEQFF. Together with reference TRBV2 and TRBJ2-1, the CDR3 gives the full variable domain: EPEVTQTPSHQVTQMGQEVILRCVPISNHLYFYWYRQILGQKVEFLVSFYNNEISEKSEIFDDQFSVERPDGSNFTLKIRSTKLEDSAMYFCASRDRGLDGEQFFGPGTRLTVL.

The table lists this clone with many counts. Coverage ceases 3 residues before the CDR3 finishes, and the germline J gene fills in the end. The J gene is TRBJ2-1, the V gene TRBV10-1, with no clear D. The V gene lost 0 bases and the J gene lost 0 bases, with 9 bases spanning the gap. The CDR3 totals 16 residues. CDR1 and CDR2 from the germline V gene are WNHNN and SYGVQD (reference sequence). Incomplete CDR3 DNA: TGCGCCAGCAGTGAGTCCGTACTCCGCTCCTACAATGAG. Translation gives CASSESVLRSYNE. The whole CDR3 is CASSESVLRSYNEQFF.

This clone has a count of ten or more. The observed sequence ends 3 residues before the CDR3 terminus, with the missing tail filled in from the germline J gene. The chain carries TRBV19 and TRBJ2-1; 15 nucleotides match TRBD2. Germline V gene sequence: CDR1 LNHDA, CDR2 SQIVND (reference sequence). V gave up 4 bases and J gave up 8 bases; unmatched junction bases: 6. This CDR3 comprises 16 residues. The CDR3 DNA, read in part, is TGTGCCAGTAGTACAGGACTAGCGGGAGGGACAGATGAG. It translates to CASSTGLAGGTDE. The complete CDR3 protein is CASSTGLAGGTDEQFF. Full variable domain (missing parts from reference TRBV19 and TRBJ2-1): DGGITQSPKYLFRKEGQNVTLSCEQNLNHDAMYWYRQDPGQGLRLIYYSQIVNDFQKGDIAEGYSVSREKKESFPLTVTSAQKNPTAFYLCASSTGLAGGTDEQFFGPGTRLTVL.

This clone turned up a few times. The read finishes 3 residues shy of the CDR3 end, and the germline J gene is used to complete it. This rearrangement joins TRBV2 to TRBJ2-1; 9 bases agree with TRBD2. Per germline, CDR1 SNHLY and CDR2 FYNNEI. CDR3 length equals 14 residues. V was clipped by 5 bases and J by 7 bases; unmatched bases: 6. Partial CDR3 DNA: TGTGCCAGCAGTCGACTAGCGGAGGCGAATGAG. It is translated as CASSRLAEANE. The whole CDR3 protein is CASSRLAEANEQFF.

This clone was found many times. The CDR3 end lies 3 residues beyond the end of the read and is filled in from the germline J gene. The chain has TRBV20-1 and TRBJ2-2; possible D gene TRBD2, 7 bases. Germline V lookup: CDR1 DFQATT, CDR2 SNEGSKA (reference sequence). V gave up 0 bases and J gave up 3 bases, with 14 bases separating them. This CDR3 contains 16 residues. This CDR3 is CSARERGGGDTGELFF. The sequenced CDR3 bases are TGCAGTGCTAGAGAGAGGGGGGGAGGGGACACCGGGGAG.

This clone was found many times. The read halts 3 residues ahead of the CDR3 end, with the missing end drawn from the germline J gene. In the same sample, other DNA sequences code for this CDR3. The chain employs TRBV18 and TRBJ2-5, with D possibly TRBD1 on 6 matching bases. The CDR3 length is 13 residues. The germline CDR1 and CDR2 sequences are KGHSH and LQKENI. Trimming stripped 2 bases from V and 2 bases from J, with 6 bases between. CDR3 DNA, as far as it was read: TGTGCCAGCTCACCAGGACAGCAAGAGACC. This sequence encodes CASSPGQQET. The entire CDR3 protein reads CASSPGQQETQYF.

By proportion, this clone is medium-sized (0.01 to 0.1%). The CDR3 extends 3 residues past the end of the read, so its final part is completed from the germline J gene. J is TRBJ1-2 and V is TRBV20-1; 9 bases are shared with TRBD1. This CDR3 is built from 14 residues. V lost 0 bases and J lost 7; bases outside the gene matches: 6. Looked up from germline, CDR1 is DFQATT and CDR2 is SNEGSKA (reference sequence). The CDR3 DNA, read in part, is TGCAGTGCTAGAGAGGGACAGGGAGTCTCTGGC. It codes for CSAREGQGVSG. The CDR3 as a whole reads CSAREGQGVSGYTF.

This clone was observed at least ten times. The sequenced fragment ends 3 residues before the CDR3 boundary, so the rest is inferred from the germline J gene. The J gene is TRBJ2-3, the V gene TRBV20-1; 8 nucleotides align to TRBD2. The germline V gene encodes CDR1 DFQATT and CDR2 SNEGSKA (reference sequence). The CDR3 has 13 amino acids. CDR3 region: CSGRLAGSVTQYF. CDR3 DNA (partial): TGCAGTGGCCGGCTAGCGGGCTCGGTCACG.

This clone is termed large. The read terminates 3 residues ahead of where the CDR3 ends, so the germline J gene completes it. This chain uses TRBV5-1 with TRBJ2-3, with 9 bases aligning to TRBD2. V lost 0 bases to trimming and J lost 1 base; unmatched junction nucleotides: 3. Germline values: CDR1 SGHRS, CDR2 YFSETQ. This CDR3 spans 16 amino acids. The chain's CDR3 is CASSLDPSGGTDTQYF. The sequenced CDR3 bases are TGCGCCAGCAGCTTGGACCCTAGCGGGGGCACAGATACG.

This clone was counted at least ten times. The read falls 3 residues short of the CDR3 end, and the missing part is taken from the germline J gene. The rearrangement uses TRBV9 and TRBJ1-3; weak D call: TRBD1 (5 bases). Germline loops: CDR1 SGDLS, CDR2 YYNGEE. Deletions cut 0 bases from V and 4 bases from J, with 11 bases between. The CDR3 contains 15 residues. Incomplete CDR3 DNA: TGTGCCAGCAGCGTAGAAGGGGCTTGGGGAAACACC. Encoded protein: CASSVEGAWGNT. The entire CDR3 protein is CASSVEGAWGNTIYF.

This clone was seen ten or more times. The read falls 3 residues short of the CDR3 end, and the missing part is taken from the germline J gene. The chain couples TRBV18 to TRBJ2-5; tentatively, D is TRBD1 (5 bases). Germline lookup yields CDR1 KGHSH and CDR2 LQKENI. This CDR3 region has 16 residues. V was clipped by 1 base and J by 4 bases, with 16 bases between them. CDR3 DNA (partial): TGTGCCAGCTCACCACTTATCTCCGGAACAGGAGAGACC. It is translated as CASSPLISGTGET. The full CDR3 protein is CASSPLISGTGETQYF.

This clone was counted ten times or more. The sequenced part of the CDR3 DNA is TGTGCCAGCTCACGGGACACCAAGAACACTGAA. As protein: CASSRDTKNTE. The whole CDR3 reads CASSRDTKNTEAFF. The genes are TRBV18 and TRBJ1-1; TRBD1 is a possible D gene (6 bases). The DNA ends 3 residues before the CDR3 does, and the rest of the CDR3 is filled in from the germline J gene. The germline V and J ends were trimmed by 4 bases and 1 base, with 10 bases remaining between them. CDR3 length: 14 amino acids. Germline-derived CDR1 and CDR2 are KGHSH and LQKENI.

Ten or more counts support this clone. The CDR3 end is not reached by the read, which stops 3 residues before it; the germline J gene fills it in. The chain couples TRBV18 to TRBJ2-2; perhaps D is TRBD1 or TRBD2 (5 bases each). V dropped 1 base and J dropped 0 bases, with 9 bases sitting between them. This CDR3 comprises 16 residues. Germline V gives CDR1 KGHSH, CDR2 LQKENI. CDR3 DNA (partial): TGTGCCAGCTCACCACGAGGGGATCCGAACACCGGGGAG. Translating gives CASSPRGDPNTGE. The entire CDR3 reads CASSPRGDPNTGELFF.

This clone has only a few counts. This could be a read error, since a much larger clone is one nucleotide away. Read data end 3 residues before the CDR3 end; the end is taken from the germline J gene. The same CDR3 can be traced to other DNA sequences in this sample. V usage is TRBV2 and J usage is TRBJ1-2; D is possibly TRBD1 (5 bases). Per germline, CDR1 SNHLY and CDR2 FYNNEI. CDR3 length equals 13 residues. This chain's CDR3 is CASSAGRVYGYTF. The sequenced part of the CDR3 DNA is TGTGCCAGCAGTGCAGGGAGGGTGTACGGC.

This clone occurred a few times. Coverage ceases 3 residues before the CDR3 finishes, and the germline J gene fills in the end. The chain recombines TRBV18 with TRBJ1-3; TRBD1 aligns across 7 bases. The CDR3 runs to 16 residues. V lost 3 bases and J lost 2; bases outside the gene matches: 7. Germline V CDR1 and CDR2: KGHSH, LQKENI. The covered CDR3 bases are TGTGCCAGCTCACCTACAGGGGAGGCTACTGGAAACACC. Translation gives CASSPTGEATGNT. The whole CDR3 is CASSPTGEATGNTIYF.

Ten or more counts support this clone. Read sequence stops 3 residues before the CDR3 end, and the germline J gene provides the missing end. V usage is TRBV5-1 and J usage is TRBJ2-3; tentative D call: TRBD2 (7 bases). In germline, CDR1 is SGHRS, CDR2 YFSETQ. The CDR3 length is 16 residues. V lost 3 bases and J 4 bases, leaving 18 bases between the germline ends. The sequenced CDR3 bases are TGCGCCAGCAGCTCCCCGTGGGGGGGGCGGTCAGATACG. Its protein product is CASSSPWGGRSDT. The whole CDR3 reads CASSSPWGGRSDTQYF.